This is a list of T cell receptor beta chains from one sample in a study of cytomegalovirus exposure and HLA in healthy donors. The repertoire was sequenced with immunoSEQ multiplex PCR; TCRdb's copy has only in-frame clones and lacks some. The sample has roughly 150,000 clones; 75% to 80% are singletons. Material: PBMCs. The source is a man in his thirties or forties in good health and CMV-seronegative. The CDR3 runs from the conserved cysteine through the conserved F or W. D genes are given only for firm matches.

v_gene	j_gene	d_gene	len	CDR3aa
TRBV14	TRBJ2-7	TRBD1	14	CASSHTGGTGEQYF
TRBV25-1	TRBJ2-7	TRBD2	17	CASSALGTSGRQGEQYF
TRBV2	TRBJ2-3	TRBD2	16	CASSRQAGGPGDTQYF
TRBV6-4	TRBJ2-1	TRBD2	15	CASREGAGGYNEQFF
TRBV4-2	TRBJ2-2	TRBD1	16	CATRGQGSTNTGELFF
TRBV7-3	TRBJ1-1	-	15	CASSLSGGMNTEAFF
TRBV11-2	TRBJ2-1	TRBD2	12	CASRGGRNEQFF
TRBV5-4	TRBJ2-1	-	16	CASRIGSTSSYNEQFF
TRBV28	TRBJ2-7	TRBD2	15	CASSLGLAGDYEQYF
TRBV9	TRBJ2-3	-	14	CASRKLQDTDTQYF
TRBV5-1	TRBJ2-6	-	16	CASSSRRGSGANVLTF
TRBV18	TRBJ2-7	TRBD1	16	CASSPPAGGLSYEQYF
TRBV28	TRBJ1-2	TRBD1	15	CASSLSTGDGYGYTF
TRBV30	TRBJ1-1	-	14	CAWTLRSGYTEAFF
TRBV5-4	TRBJ1-3	-	16	CASSFGGEFSGNTIYF
TRBV5-5	TRBJ2-7	TRBD2	15	CASSLSPSGSYEQYF
TRBV19	TRBJ2-7	TRBD1	15	CASSATGFSHYEQYF
TRBV7-6	TRBJ2-5	TRBD2	17	CASSLVGTSGAQETQYF
TRBV10-2	TRBJ2-7	TRBD2	14	CASVPAGGTYEQYF
TRBV10-3	TRBJ2-7	TRBD2	15	CAIRISSGSDYEQYF
TRBV10-2	TRBJ2-6	TRBD1	16	CASSETGGTGANVLTF
TRBV2	TRBJ2-7	-	16	CASSEDQGGRNYEQYF
TRBV11-1	TRBJ2-1	-	16	CASSITRFDPYNEQFF
TRBV20-1	TRBJ2-7	-	11	CSARENYERYF
TRBV27	TRBJ2-1	TRBD2	16	CASSTLLAGGPAEQFF
TRBV9	TRBJ2-1	-	14	CASSPGWSYNEQFF
TRBV19	TRBJ1-5	-	15	CASSIVSGARQPQHF
TRBV2	TRBJ2-2	TRBD1	15	CASSGEGAVTGELFF
TRBV7-9	TRBJ1-4	-	16	CASSFSRTATNEKLFF
TRBV6-5	TRBJ2-7	-	14	CASSVQANSYEQYF
TRBV2	TRBJ2-7	-	14	CASSDSQGVVEQYF
TRBV2	TRBJ2-5	-	12	CASSERTETQYF
TRBV4-1	TRBJ1-1	TRBD1	15	CASSQDGTGVTEAFF
TRBV6-1	TRBJ2-2	-	14	CASSGRANTGELFF
TRBV2	TRBJ1-1	TRBD1	13	CASSLTGGLEAFF
TRBV29-1	TRBJ1-1	-	13	CSVAQGQTTEAFF
TRBV5-4	TRBJ2-3	-	15	CASSLDGGGTDTQYF
TRBV7-8	TRBJ1-4	TRBD1	15	CASSPRSRGEEKLFF
TRBV4-2	TRBJ2-7	TRBD2	16	CASSQDGGGTNYEQYF
TRBV7-9	TRBJ2-1	TRBD2	13	CASRLAGYNEQFF
TRBV7-6	TRBJ2-2	-	12	CASSGDFGELFF
TRBV28	TRBJ1-5	-	18	CASSLRSGLSNSNQPQHF
TRBV18	TRBJ1-1	TRBD1	14	CASSSGGADTEAFF
TRBV19	TRBJ2-7	-	13	CASSPGHTYEQYF
TRBV9	TRBJ2-5	-	14	CASGRGEAQETQYF
TRBV29-1	TRBJ2-1	-	13	CSVVGSSYNEQFF
TRBV7-9	TRBJ1-1	-	15	CASSPPEGGGTEAFF
TRBV28	TRBJ2-7	-	13	CASIGLLGVEQYF
TRBV29-1	-	-	12	CSVAGGPHEQYF
TRBV4-1	TRBJ2-7	TRBD1	15	CASSRGPGGSYEQYF
TRBV2	TRBJ2-2	TRBD2	14	CASVREGNTGELFF
TRBV19	TRBJ2-7	TRBD2	16	CASSAGGTSGSVEQYF
TRBV5-1	TRBJ2-5	TRBD2	16	CASSWGASGNQETQYF